This TCR beta chain was observed in a study of beta chain features in type 1 diabetes. General study points: Sequencing the cDNA could make cells with high TCR expression show up more than they should.

Details on this clone: The antigen remains unidentified.

With V trimmed by 2 bases and J by 5 bases, 4 bases remained unmatched. Per germline, CDR1 SQVTM and CDR2 ANQGSEA. The CDR3 covers 13 residues. The sequenced template was cDNA made from the entire isolated RNA. TCRdb keeps only in-frame clones here, not all; method: immunoSEQ multiplex PCR. The sample includes under 400,000 clones, around 20% of them seen just once. This chain connects TRBV29-1 to TRBJ2-5; TRBD2 agrees at 8 bases. This clonotype originated in a woman aged 18-29 years in good health. Sequenced sample: naive CD4+ T cells from blood. The DNA of the CDR3 is TGCAGCGTTGAACGGGGGGGGCGGGAGACCCAGTACTTC. Encoded protein: CSVERGGRETQYF.